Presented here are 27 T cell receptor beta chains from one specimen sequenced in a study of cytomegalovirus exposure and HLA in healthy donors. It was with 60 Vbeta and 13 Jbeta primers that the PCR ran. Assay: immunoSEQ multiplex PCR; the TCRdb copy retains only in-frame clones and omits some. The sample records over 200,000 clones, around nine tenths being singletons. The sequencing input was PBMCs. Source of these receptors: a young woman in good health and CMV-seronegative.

The CDR3, as DNA: TGTGCCAGCACCACCCACCCGTCGTATGGGGCTGAGCAGTTCTTC. The encoded protein is CASTTHPSYGAEQFF. The chain carries TRBV27 and TRBJ2-1; D perhaps matches TRBD1 (5 bases). The V end was cut by 7 bases, the J end by 9 bases, with 22 bases between. The CDR3 consists of 15 residues. The V gene's germline CDR1 is MNHEY and CDR2 SMNVEV (reference sequence).

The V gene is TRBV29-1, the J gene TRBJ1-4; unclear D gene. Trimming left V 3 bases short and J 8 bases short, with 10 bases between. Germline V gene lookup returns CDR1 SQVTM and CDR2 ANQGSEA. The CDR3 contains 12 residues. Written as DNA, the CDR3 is TGCAGCGTTGACGGCGGAGGGGAAAAACTGTTTTTT. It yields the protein CSVDGGGEKLFF.

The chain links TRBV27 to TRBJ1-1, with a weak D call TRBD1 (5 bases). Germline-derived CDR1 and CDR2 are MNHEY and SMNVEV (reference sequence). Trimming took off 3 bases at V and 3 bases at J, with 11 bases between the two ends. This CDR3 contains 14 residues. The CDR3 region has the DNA TGTGCCAGCAGTTTCGGCAGGGTGCACACTGAAGCTTTCTTT. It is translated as CASSFGRVHTEAFF.

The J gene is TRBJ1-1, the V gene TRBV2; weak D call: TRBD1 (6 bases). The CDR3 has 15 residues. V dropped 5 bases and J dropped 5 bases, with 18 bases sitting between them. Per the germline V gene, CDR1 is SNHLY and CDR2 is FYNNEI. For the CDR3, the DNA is TGTGCCAGCAGTTTTACGGGGGGCACCGGGACTGAAGCTTTCTTT. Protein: CASSFTGGTGTEAFF.

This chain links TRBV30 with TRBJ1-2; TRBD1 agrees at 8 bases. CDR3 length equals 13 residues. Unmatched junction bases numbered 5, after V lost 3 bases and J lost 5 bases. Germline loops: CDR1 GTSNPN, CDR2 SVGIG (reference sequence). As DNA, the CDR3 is TGTGCCTGGAGAATCGGACAGGGTTATGGCTACACCTTC. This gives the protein CAWRIGQGYGYTF.

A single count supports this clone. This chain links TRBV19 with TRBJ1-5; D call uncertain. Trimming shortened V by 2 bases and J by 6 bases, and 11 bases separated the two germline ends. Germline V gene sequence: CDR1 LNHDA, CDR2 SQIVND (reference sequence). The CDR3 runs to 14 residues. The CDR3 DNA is TGTGCCAGTAGTATATCCGGGGTCTCTCAGCCCCAGCATTTT. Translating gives CASSISGVSQPQHF.

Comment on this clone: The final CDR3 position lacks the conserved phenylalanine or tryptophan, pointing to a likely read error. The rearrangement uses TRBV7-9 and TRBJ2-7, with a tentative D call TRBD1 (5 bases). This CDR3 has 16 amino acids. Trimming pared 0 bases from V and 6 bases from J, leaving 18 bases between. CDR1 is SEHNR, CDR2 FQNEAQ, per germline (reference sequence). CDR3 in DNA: TGTGCCAGCAGCTTAGCGAACAGGAGCCCTCTTGCCGAGCAGTACCTC. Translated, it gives CASSLANRSPLAEQYL.

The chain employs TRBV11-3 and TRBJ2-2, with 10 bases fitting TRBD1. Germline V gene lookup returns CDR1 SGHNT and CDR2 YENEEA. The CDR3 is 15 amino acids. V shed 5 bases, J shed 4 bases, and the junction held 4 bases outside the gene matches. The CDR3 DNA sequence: TGTGCCAGCAGCCTGGGACAGGGGAGCACCGGGGAGCTGTTTTTT. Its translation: CASSLGQGSTGELFF.

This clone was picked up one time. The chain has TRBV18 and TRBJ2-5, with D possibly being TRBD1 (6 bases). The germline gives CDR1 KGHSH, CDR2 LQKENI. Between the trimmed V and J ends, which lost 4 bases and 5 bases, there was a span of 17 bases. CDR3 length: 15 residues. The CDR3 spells CASSQTTGGEETQYF. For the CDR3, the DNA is TGTGCCAGCTCACAAACGACAGGTGGGGAGGAGACCCAGTACTTC.

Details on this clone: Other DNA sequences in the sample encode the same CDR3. CDR3 coding DNA: TGTGCCAGCAGCTTGGATCTCTCTGGGGCCAACGTCCTGACTTTC. Translating it yields CASSLDLSGANVLTF. The rearrangement uses TRBV5-4 and TRBJ2-6; D gene uncertain. V was trimmed by 0 bases and J by 0 bases, leaving 4 bases between them. The CDR3 has 15 amino acids. The germline gives CDR1 SGHNT, CDR2 YYREEE (reference sequence).

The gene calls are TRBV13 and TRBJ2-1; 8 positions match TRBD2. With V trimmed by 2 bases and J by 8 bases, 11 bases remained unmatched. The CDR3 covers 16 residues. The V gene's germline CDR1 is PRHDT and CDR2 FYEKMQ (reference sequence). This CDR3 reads CASSLTGGVTRYEQFF. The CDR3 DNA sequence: TGTGCCAGCAGCTTAACGGGGGGGGTTACGCGGTATGAGCAGTTCTTC. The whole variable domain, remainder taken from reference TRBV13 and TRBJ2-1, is AAGVIQSPRHLIKEKRETATLKCYPIPRHDTVYWYQQGPGQDPQFLISFYEKMQSDKGSIPDRFSAQQFSDYHSELNMSSLELGDSALYFCASSLTGGVTRYEQFFGPGTRLTVL.

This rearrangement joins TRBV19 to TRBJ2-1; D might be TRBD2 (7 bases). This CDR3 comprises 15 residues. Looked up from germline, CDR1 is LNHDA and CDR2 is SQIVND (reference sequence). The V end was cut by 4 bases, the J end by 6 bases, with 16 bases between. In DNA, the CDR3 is TGTGCCAGTAGTAATTATGGGGGGGGCCGCAATGAGCAGTTCTTC. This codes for CASSNYGGGRNEQFF.

The CDR3 reads CASSIDRTGATEAFF. In nucleotides, the CDR3 is TGTGCCAGTAGTATAGACAGGACAGGGGCCACTGAAGCTTTCTTT. The chain uses TRBV19 and TRBJ1-1, with TRBD1 matching over 9 bases. After removal of 0 bases from V and 4 bases from J, the junction contained 3 bases not matched to a gene. The CDR3 runs 15 residues. Germline V gene data show CDR1 as LNHDA and CDR2 as SQIVND (reference sequence).

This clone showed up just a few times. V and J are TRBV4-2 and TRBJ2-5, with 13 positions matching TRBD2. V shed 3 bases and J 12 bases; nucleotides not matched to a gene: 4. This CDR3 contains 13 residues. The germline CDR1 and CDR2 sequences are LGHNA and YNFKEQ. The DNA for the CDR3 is TGTGCCAGCAGCCATGGGGGACTAGCGGGGAAGTACTTC. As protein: CASSHGGLAGKYF.

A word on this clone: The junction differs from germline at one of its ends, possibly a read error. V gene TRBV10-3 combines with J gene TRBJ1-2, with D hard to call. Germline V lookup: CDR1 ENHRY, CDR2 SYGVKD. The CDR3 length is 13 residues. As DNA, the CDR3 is TGTGCCATCACCCCGCTTACCAAGACAATTCCCCTATTC. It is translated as CAITPLTKTIPLF.

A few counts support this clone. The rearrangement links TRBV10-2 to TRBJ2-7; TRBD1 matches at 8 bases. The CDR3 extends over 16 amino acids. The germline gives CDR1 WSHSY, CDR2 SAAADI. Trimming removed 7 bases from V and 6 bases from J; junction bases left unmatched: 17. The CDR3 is CASKGGRTGLLSEQYF. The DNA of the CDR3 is TGCGCCAGCAAGGGGGGTCGGACAGGGCTCCTAAGCGAGCAGTACTTC.

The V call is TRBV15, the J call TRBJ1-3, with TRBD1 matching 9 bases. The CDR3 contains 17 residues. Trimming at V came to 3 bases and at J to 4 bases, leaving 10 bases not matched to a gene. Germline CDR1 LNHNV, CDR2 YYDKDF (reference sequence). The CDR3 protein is CATSRALQGASGNTIYF. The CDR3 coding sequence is TGTGCCACCAGCAGGGCATTACAGGGGGCTTCCGGAAACACCATATATTTT.

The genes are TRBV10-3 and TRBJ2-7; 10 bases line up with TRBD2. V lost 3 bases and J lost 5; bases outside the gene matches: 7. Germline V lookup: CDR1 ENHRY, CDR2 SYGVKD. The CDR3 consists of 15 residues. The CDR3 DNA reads TGTGCCATCAGTGAAAAACCTAGCGGGGGCCACGAGCAGTACTTC. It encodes CAISEKPSGGHEQYF.

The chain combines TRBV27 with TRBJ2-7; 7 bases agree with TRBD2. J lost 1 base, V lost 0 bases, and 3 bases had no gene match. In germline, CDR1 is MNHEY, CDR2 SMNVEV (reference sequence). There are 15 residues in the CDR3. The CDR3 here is CASSLSVGGSYEQYF. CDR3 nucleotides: TGTGCCAGCAGTTTATCGGTGGGGGGGTCCTACGAGCAGTACTTC.

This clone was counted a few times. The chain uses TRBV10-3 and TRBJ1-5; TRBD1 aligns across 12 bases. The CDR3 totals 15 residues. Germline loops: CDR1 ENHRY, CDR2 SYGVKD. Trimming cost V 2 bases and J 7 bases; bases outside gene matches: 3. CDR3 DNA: TGTGCCATCAGTGAGGGAGGGACAGGGGGCCAGCCCCAGCATTTT. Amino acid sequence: CAISEGGTGGQPQHF.

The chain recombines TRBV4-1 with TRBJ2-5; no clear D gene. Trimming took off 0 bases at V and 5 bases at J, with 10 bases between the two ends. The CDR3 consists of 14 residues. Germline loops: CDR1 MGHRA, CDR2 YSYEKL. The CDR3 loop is CASSQDRALETQYF. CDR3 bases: TGCGCCAGCAGCCAAGATCGAGCCTTGGAGACCCAGTACTTC.

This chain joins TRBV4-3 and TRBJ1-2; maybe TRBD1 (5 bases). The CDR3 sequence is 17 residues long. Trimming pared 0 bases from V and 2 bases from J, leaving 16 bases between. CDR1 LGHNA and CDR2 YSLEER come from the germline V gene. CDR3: CASSQDRGGRENYGYTF. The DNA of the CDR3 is TGCGCCAGCAGCCAAGACCGAGGTGGCAGGGAAAACTATGGCTACACCTTC.

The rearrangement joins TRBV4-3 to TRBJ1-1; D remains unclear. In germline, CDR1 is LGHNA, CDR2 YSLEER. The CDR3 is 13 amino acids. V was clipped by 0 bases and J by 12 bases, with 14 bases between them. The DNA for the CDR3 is TGCGCCAGCAGCCAAGATCCCCGGGGTGGAACTTTCTTT. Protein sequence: CASSQDPRGGTFF.

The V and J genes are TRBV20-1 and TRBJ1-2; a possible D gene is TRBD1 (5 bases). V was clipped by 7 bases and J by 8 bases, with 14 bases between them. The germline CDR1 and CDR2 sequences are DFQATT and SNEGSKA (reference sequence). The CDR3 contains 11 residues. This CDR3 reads CSGLDTNGYTF. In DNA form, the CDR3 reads TGCAGTGGCTTGGACACAAACGGCTACACCTTC.

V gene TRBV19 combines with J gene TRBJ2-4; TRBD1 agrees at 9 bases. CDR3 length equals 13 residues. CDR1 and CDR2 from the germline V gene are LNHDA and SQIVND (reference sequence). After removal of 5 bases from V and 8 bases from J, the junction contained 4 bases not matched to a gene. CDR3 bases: TGTGCCAGTAGTTTGGACAGGGGTGACATTCAGTACTTC. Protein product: CASSLDRGDIQYF.

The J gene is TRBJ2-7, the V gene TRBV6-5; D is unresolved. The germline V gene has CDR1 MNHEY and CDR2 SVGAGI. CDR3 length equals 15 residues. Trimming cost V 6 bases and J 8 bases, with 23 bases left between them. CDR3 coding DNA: TGTGCCAGCAGGAAGGAAACGGGTCTCATTTCCCAGCAGTACTTC. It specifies CASRKETGLISQQYF.

CDR3 in amino acids: CASSESRIGGAFF. The CDR3 DNA is TGTGCCAGCAGTGAATCGCGGATTGGAGGAGCTTTCTTT. The chain uses TRBV6-1 and TRBJ1-1, with D hard to call. V dropped 2 bases and J dropped 10 bases, with 14 bases sitting between them. CDR3 size: 13 residues. CDR1 and CDR2 (germline): MNHNS, SASEGT.